This section outlines one T cell receptor beta chain sequence together with its context. Its specificity is unknown. This specimen includes other DNA sequences encoding the same CDR3. Sequencing used cDNA as its template, made by extracting RNA and reverse transcribing it. Only in-frame clones appear in the TCRdb table, and some are missing; sequencing was by immunoSEQ multiplex PCR. The table has 90,000 or so clones, 40% to 50% seen once. This specimen comes from a study of CD8+ T cells in alopecia areata. Described treatment: oral pan-JAK inhibitor, 5-10 mg twice daily. Separation by sorting yielded CD4+ and CD8+ T cells from PBMCs. Findings and limits, study-wide: Shared TCR sequences were less clear between patients than in mice, possibly partly from HLA diversity. Tofacitinib did not eliminate many expanded lesional clones from scalp or blood. Tofacitinib delivered significant drops in scalp clonality and in expanded CD8+ clones among the top 100.

This TCR was sampled from a human donor with alopecia areata. The source material was CD8+ T cells sorted from blood, sampled at week 24, from a patient treated with tofacitinib.

CDR3 protein: CSVEGQGPYEQYF. The CDR3 nucleotides are TGCAGCGTTGAGGGCCAGGGTCCCTACGAGCAGTACTTC. The V gene is TRBV29-1, the J gene TRBJ2-7; the D gene is possibly TRBD1 (5 bases). CDR3 size: 13 residues. V lost 3 bases and J lost 2, with 11 bases in between. Germline CDR1 and CDR2: SQVTM and ANQGSEA.